This TCR beta chain originates from a study of blood T cell repertoires in COVID-19. The CDR3 spans 11 residues. Germline CDR1 SGHRS, CDR2 YFSETQ. V lost 4 bases and J 10 bases, leaving 9 bases between the germline ends. The table came from immunoSEQ multiplex PCR; TCRdb's copy has only in-frame clones and leaves some out. There are 250,000 to 300,000 clones in the sample; roughly 91% occur only once, and 2.3% lies in the top ten. The chain links TRBV5-1 to TRBJ2-1; D might be TRBD1 (6 bases). The source of this sequence is a middle-aged woman with acute COVID-19. The sequenced sample consisted of PBMCs or T cells enriched from blood (not recorded which). The chain's CDR3 is CASSTGQEQFF. For the CDR3, the DNA is TGCGCCAGCAGCACCGGACAGGAGCAGTTCTTC.